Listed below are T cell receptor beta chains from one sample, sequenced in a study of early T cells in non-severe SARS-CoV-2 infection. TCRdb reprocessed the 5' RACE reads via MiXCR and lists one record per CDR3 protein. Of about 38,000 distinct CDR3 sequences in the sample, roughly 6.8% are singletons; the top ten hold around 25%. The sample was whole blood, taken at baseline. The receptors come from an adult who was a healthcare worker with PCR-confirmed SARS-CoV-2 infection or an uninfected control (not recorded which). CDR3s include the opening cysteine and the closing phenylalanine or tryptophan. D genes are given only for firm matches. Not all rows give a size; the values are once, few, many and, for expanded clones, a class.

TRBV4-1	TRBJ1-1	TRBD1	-	TGCGCCAGCAGCCAAGGTGAGAGGGGGCGTCGCTCTGAAGCTTTCTTT	CASSQGERGRRSEAFF
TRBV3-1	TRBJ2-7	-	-	TGTGCCAGCAGCCACGCCGGCCTCTACGAGCAGTACTTC	CASSHAGLYEQYF
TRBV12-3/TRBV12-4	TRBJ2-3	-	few	TGTGCCAGCAGTTTAAGTTCGAGCGGAAGACCTTACGATACGCAGTATTTT	CASSLSSSGRPYDTQYF
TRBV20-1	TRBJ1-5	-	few	TGCAGTGCTAGAGATTTTAGGGATAGCAATCAGCCCCAGCATTTT	CSARDFRDSNQPQHF
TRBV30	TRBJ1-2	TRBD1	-	TGTGCCTGGAGTGCACAGGGGGACTATGGCTACACCTTC	CAWSAQGDYGYTF
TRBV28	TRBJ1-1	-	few	TGTGCCAGCAGTCCCCCAGGCGGAAACACTGAAGCTTTCTTT	CASSPPGGNTEAFF
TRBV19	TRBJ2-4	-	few	TGTGCCAGTACTGGGGCAGCTCGGTACATTCAGTACTTC	CASTGAARYIQYF
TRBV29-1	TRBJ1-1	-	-	TGCAGCGCTCGGACAGAAATGAACACTGAAGCTTTCTTT	CSARTEMNTEAFF
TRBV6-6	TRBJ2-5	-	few	TGTGCCAGCAGTTATGGGTCCCTCCAAGAGACCCAGTACTTC	CASSYGSLQETQYF
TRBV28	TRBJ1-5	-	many	TGTGCCAGCAGTTTGGAGGGTAAGCCCCAGCATTTT	CASSLEGKPQHF
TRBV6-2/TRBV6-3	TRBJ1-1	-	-	TGTGCCAGCAGTTTACAGGGTAGGAGCACCACTGAAGCTTTCTTT	CASSLQGRSTTEAFF
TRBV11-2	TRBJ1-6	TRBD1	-	TGTGCCAGCAGTCAAACAGGGGTCGGATCACCCCTCCACTTT	CASSQTGVGSPLHF
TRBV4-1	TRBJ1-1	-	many	TGCGCCAGCAGCCAGCGGGGGGACAAAAAGAACACTGAAGCTTTCTTT	CASSQRGDKKNTEAFF
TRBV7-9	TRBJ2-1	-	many	TGTGCCAGCATCCCCGTGGCCGGGGTGAGAAATGAGCAGTTCTTC	CASIPVAGVRNEQFF
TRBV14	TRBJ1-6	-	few	TGTGCCAGCAGCCCGCCGGGACGGTATAATTCACCCCTCCACTTT	CASSPPGRYNSPLHF
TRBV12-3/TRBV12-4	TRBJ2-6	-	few	TGTGCCAGCAGTTTATTGGGGGCTGGGGCCAACGTCCTGACTTTC	CASSLLGAGANVLTF
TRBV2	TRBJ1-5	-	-	TGTGCCAGCAGTGCCACATTCAATCAGCCCCAGCATTTT	CASSATFNQPQHF
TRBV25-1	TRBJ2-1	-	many	TGTGCCAGCAGTGCTCCCTTGGCGTCCTACAATGAGCAGTTCTTC	CASSAPLASYNEQFF
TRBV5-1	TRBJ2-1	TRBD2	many	TGCGCCAGCAGCCCGGGACTAGCGGGAGATGAGCAGTTCTTC	CASSPGLAGDEQFF
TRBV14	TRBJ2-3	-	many	TGTGCCAGCAGCCAGACAGGCCTTACAGATACGCAGTATTTT	CASSQTGLTDTQYF
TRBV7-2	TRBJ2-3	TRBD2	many	TGTGCCAGCAGCCTCCGCGGGAGCATCGATACGCAGTATTTT	CASSLRGSIDTQYF
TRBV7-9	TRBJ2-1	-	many	TGTGCCAGCAGCCGAACGGGACACAAATACAATGAGCAGTTCTTC	CASSRTGHKYNEQFF
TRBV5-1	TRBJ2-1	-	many	TGCGCCAGCAGCTTAATAAGCAATGAGCAGTTCTTC	CASSLISNEQFF
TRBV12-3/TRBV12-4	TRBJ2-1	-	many	TGTGCCAGCAGTGGGGGCCTAGACTACAATGAGCAGTTCTTC	CASSGGLDYNEQFF
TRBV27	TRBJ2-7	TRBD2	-	TGTGCCAGCAGTTCCGGACTAGCGGGCCTCGAGGAGCAGTACTTC	CASSSGLAGLEEQYF
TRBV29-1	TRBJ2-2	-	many	TGCAGCGTTGATATCGGCCCAGACGTGTCCGGGGAGCTGTTTTTT	CSVDIGPDVSGELFF
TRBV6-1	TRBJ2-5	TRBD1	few	TGTGCCAGCAGCCGACAGGGGTCCGGGACCCAGTACTTC	CASSRQGSGTQYF
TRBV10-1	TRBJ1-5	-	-	TGCGCCAGCAGTGAAGGCCGGGGGCCAGGCCCACAGCCCCAGCATTTT	CASSEGRGPGPQPQHF
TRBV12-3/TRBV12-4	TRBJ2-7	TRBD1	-	TGTGCCAGCAGTTCAACAGGGGCTCCTAACGAGCAGTACTTC	CASSSTGAPNEQYF
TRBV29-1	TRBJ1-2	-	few	TGCAGCGTGGGGGATGGCTACACCTTC	CSVGDGYTF
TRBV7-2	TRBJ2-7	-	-	TGTGCCAGCAGCCCTTTGGGACTTAGCGAGCAGTACTTC	CASSPLGLSEQYF
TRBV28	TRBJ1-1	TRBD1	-	TGTGCCAGCAGTTTTTCTGGGGTTGCGGGACAGGGGACTGAAGCTTTCTTT	CASSFSGVAGQGTEAFF
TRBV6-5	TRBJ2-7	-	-	TGTGCCAGTCGGAGGTCCTACGAGCAGTACTTC	CASRRSYEQYF
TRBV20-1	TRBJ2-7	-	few	TGCAGTGCCCTTAGCTCCTACGAGCAGTACTTC	CSALSSYEQYF
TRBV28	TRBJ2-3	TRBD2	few	TGTGCCAGCAGTTTAAAAGCGGGAGGGCTGTTTTTGTATTTT	CASSLKAGGLFLYF
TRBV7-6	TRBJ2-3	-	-	TGTGCCAGCAGCTCCTTCACAGATACGCAGTATTTT	CASSSFTDTQYF
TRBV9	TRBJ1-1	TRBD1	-	TGTGCCAGCAGCCCCGGGACAGGTGGAGCTTTCTTT	CASSPGTGGAFF